The entry below gives a single T cell receptor beta chain sequence along with its context. The germline gene is not matched at one end of the junction; a read error may be the cause. Germline CDR1 SGHRS, CDR2 YFSETQ. This CDR3 region has 15 residues. The data derive from a study of neurological immune-mediated disorders. Time point of the sample: technical triplicate 2. TCRdb independently ran MiXCR on the 5' RACE reads; one entry per CDR3 protein. The table has about 59,000 distinct CDR3 sequences, nearly 25% seen once. The chain has TRBV5-1 and TRBJ1-4; D uncertain. Sequencing input: PBMCs. This sequence originates from a man in his 60s with HTLV-1-associated myelopathy (HAM/TSP). CDR3 coding DNA: TGCGCCAGCAGCTTGGGGGGAGCAGCTAAAGAAAAACTGTTTTTT. Translated, it gives CASSLGGAAKEKLFF.